Below, one T cell receptor beta chain is given with its context. This CDR3 contains 18 residues. V lost 7 bases to trimming and J lost 0 bases, with 22 bases between them. Germline lookup yields CDR1 SGHVS and CDR2 FNYEAQ. The sample originates from a study of identical twins. TCRdb itself ran the 5' RACE reads through MiXCR, one entry per CDR3 protein. The table includes 270,000 or so distinct CDR3 sequences, approximately 8.3% detected once. These data were likewise used in another study, on yellow fever vaccine responses in identical twins.

Sample: CD8+ T cells sorted from blood. V is TRBV7-6 and J is TRBJ2-1, with D perhaps assigned TRBD1 or TRBD2 (5 bases each). This receptor was obtained from a woman aged 18 to 35 in good health. The CDR3 DNA follows: TGTGCCAGCACCCTTACGGGATCGGGGACCAACTCCTACAATGAGCAGTTCTTC. This codes for CASTLTGSGTNSYNEQFF.